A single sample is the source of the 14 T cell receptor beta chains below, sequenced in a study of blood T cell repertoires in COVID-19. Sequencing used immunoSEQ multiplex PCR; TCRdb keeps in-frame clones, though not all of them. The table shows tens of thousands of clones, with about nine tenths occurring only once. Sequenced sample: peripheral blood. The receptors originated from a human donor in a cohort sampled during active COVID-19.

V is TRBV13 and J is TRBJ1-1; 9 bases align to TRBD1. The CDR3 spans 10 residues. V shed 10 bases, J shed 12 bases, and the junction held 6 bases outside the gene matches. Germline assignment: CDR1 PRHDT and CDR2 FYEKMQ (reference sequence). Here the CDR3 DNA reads TGTGCCACTTCGGACAGGGGAACTTTCTTT. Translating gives CATSDRGTFF.

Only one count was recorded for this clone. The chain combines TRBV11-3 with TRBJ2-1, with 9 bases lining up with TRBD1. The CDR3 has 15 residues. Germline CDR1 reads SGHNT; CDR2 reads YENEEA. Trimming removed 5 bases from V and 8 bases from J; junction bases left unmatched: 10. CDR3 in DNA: TGTGCCAGCAGCGCCCGGGACAGGGTAACCGATGAGCAGTTCTTC. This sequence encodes CASSARDRVTDEQFF. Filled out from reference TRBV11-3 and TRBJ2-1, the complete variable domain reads EAGVVQSPRYKIIEKKQPVAFWCNPISGHNTLYWYLQNLGQGPELLIRYENEEAVDDSQLPKDRFSAERLKGVDSTLKIQPAELGDSAVYLCASSARDRVTDEQFFGPGTRLTVL.

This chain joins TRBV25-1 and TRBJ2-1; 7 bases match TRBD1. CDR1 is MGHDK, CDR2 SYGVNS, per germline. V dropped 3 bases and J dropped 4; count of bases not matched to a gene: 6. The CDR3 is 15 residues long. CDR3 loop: CASSDSGGYYNEQFF. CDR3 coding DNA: TGTGCCAGCAGTGATTCAGGGGGATATTACAATGAGCAGTTCTTC.

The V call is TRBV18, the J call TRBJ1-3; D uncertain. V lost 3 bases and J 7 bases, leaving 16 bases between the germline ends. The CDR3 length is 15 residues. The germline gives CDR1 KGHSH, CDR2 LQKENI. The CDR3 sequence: CASSPPVGRRNTIYF. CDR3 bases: TGTGCCAGCTCACCTCCGGTCGGAAGGAGGAACACCATATATTTT. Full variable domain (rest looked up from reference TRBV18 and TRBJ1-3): NAGVMQNPRHLVRRRGQEARLRCSPMKGHSHVYWYRQLPEEGLKFMVYLQKENIIDESGMPKERFSAEFPKEGPSILRIQQVVRGDSAAYFCASSPPVGRRNTIYFGEGSWLTVV.

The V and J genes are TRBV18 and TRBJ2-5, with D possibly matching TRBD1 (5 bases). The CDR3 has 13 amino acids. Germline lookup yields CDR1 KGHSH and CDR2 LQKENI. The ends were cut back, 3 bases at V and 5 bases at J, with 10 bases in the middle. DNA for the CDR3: TGTGCCAGCTCACCCGCAGGGCGTGAGACCCAGTACTTC. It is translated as CASSPAGRETQYF.

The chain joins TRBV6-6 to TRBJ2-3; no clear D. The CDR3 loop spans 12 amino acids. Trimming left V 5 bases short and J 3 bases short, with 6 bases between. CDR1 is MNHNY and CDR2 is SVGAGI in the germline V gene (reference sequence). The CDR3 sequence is CASSTRTDTQYF. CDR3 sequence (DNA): TGTGCCAGCAGTACCAGGACAGATACGCAGTATTTT.

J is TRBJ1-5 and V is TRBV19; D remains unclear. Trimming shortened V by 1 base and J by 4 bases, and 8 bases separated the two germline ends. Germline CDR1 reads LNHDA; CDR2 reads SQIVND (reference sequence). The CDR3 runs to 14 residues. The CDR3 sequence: CASSIVAVNQPQHF. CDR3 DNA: TGTGCCAGTAGTATAGTGGCAGTTAATCAGCCCCAGCATTTT.

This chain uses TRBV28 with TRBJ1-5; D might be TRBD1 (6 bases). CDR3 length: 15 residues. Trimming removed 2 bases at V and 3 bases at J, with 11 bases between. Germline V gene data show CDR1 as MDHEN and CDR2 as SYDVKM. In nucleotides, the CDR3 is TGTGCCAGCAGTTTAGAGGGGGATCACAATCAGCCCCAGCATTTT. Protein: CASSLEGDHNQPQHF. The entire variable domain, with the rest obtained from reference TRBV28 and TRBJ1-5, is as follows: DVKVTQSSRYLVKRTGEKVFLECVQDMDHENMFWYRQDPGLGLRLIYFSYDVKMKEKGDIPEGYSVSREKKERFSLILESASTNQTSMYLCASSLEGDHNQPQHFGDGTRLSIL.

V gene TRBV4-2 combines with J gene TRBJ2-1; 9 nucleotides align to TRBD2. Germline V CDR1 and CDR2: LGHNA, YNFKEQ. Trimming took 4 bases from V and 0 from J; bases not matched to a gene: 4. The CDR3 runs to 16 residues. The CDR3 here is CASSRISGSSYNEQFF. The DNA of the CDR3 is TGTGCCAGCAGCCGGATTAGCGGGAGCTCCTACAATGAGCAGTTCTTC.

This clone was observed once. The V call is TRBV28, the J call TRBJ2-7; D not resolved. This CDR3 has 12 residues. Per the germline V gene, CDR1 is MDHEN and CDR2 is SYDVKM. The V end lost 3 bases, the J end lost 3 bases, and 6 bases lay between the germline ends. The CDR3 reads CASSLQIYEQYF. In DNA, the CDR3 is TGTGCCAGCAGTTTGCAGATCTACGAGCAGTACTTC.

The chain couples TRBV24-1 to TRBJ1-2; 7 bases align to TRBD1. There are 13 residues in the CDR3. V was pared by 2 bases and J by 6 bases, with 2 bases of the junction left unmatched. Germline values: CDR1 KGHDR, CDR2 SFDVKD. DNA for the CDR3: TGTGCCACCAGTGATTCTGACAGGGATGGCTACACCTTC. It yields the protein CATSDSDRDGYTF.

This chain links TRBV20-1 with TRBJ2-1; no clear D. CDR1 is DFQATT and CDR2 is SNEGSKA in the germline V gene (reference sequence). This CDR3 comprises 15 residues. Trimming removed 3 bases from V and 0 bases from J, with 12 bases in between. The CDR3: CSASRRLSSYNEQFF. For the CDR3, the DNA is TGCAGTGCTAGTAGGCGGCTCAGCTCCTACAATGAGCAGTTCTTC.

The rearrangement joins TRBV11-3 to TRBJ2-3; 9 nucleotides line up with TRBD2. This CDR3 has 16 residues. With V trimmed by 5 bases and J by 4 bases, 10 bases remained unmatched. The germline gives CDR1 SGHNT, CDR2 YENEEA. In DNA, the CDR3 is TGTGCCAGCAGCCTTCGCTTAGCGGGAGTAGCAGATACGCAGTATTTT. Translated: CASSLRLAGVADTQYF.

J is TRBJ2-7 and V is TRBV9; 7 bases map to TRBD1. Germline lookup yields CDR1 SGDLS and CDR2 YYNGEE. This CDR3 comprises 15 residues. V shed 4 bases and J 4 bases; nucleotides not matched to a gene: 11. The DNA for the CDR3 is TGTGCCAGCAGCCTAACAGGGGCCAACCTTTACGAGCAGTACTTC. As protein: CASSLTGANLYEQYF.